The rows below give T cell receptor beta chains drawn from one sample of a study of CD8 T cells in Susac syndrome. From the immunoSEQ multiplex PCR reads, TCRdb called clonotypes with MiXCR, one entry per CDR3 protein. There are approximately 220,000 distinct CDR3 sequences in the sample; 92% occur only once, and approximately 0.13% lies in the top ten. The specimen was CD8+ T cells from PBMCs. Receptors were obtained from a human donor with multiple sclerosis. Both conserved end residues are part of each CDR3. Fields, in order: clone size, J gene, V gene, D gene, CDR3 DNA, CDR3 protein. D genes are given only for firm matches. Expanded clones are given a class, and other clones once, few, many or no size at all.

size: -
J: TRBJ2-7
V: TRBV21-1
D: -
DNA: TGTGCCAGCAGCAAAAAGGGAATGACACGTACCTACGAGCAGTACTTC
CDR3: CASSKKGMTRTYEQYF

size: -
J: TRBJ2-7
V: TRBV24-1
D: TRBD1
DNA: TGTGCCACCTCCCCGGGACAGCCCTTCGAGCAGTACTTC
CDR3: CATSPGQPFEQYF

size: -
J: TRBJ2-6
V: TRBV4-1
D: -
DNA: TGCGCCAGCAGCCAATACCAGATTTCCGGGGCCAACGTCCTGACTTTC
CDR3: CASSQYQISGANVLTF

size: -
J: TRBJ1-4
V: TRBV12-3/TRBV12-4
D: -
DNA: TGTGCCAGCACTCCAGGGTGGGCGGTAGAAAAACTGTTTTTT
CDR3: CASTPGWAVEKLFF

size: -
J: TRBJ1-1
V: TRBV24-1
D: -
DNA: TGTGCCACCAGTGATTCTGACACTGAAGCTTTCTTT
CDR3: CATSDSDTEAFF

size: once
J: TRBJ1-1
V: TRBV4-3
D: TRBD1
DNA: TGCGCCAGCACACTAGGACAGGGGGACACTGAAGCTTTCTTT
CDR3: CASTLGQGDTEAFF

size: -
J: TRBJ1-1
V: TRBV7-9
D: -
DNA: TGTGCCAGCAGCTTAGCAGGTGGGGTCACTGAAGCTTTCTTT
CDR3: CASSLAGGVTEAFF

size: -
J: TRBJ1-5
V: TRBV12-5
D: -
DNA: TGTGCTAGTGGTTTGCATAGCAATCAGCCCCAGCATTTT
CDR3: CASGLHSNQPQHF

size: once
J: TRBJ2-3
V: TRBV20-1
D: TRBD1
DNA: TGCAGTGCTAGAGAAGGGACAGTCATTAGCACAGATACGCAGTATTTT
CDR3: CSAREGTVISTDTQYF

size: -
J: TRBJ2-7
V: TRBV5-4
D: -
DNA: TGTGCCAGCAGCGGCGGATGGGCAGACGAGCAGTACTTC
CDR3: CASSGGWADEQYF

size: -
J: TRBJ1-1
V: TRBV30
D: -
DNA: TGTGCCTGTTCCGGAGGGACTGAAGCTTTCTTT
CDR3: CACSGGTEAFF

size: -
J: TRBJ2-7
V: TRBV27
D: -
DNA: TGTGCCAGCAGCCTTGGCGCTTTGGGGACCTACGAGCAGTACTTC
CDR3: CASSLGALGTYEQYF

size: -
J: TRBJ2-7
V: TRBV4-3
D: -
DNA: TGCGCCAGCAGCCAGGGGGGAGGGACAGGTGATGAGCAGTACTTC
CDR3: CASSQGGGTGDEQYF

size: once
J: TRBJ2-5
V: TRBV6-5
D: TRBD2
DNA: TGTGCCAGCAGTTATTTTCGCGGGGGGGCCGTGACCCAGTACTTC
CDR3: CASSYFRGGAVTQYF

size: -
J: TRBJ2-2
V: TRBV12-3/TRBV12-4
D: -
DNA: TGTGCCAGCAGCCCTAGCTCTAACACCGGGGAGCTGTTTTTT
CDR3: CASSPSSNTGELFF

size: -
J: TRBJ2-1
V: TRBV19
D: TRBD1
DNA: TGTGCCAGTAGTTGGTTCCAGGGGGTGGACAATGAGCAGTTCTTC
CDR3: CASSWFQGVDNEQFF

size: once
J: TRBJ1-1
V: TRBV6-5
D: -
DNA: TGTGCCAGCAGTTACGCACCCCCGGGCACTGAAGCTTTCTTT
CDR3: CASSYAPPGTEAFF

size: -
J: TRBJ2-2
V: TRBV4-3
D: -
DNA: TGCGCCAGCACTCCATCTACCGGGGAGCTGTTTTTT
CDR3: CASTPSTGELFF

size: -
J: TRBJ2-5
V: TRBV30
D: TRBD2
DNA: TGTGCCTGGAGTCGGGAGGCATCTCAAGAGACCCAGTACTTC
CDR3: CAWSREASQETQYF

size: -
J: TRBJ2-1
V: TRBV3-1
D: TRBD1
DNA: TGTGCCAGCAGCCAAGAGCGACAGGGGTCCTACAATGAGCAGTTCTTC
CDR3: CASSQERQGSYNEQFF

size: few
J: TRBJ2-5
V: TRBV30
D: -
DNA: TGTGCCTGGAGTGGGTCTCTAGGCGCCCGCGAGGGAGAGACCCAGTACTTC
CDR3: CAWSGSLGAREGETQYF

size: -
J: TRBJ1-1
V: TRBV19
D: -
DNA: TGTGCCAGTAGTATAGGCAGGACTGAAGCTTTCTTT
CDR3: CASSIGRTEAFF

size: -
J: TRBJ2-7
V: TRBV30
D: -
DNA: TGTGCCTGGAGTTCTGCCAGGGGAGAGCAGTACTTC
CDR3: CAWSSARGEQYF

size: few
J: TRBJ2-3
V: TRBV6-5
D: TRBD1
DNA: TGTGCCAGCAGTTACTCAAGGCCAGGGGGCCACACAGATACGCAGTATTTT
CDR3: CASSYSRPGGHTDTQYF

size: -
J: TRBJ1-2
V: TRBV19
D: TRBD1
DNA: TGTGCCAGTAGTAACGGGACAGTCTATGGCTACACCTTC
CDR3: CASSNGTVYGYTF

size: -
J: TRBJ1-1
V: TRBV20-1
D: -
DNA: TGCAGTGCTCGCCCCAGGATCCCTGAAGCTTTCTTT
CDR3: CSARPRIPEAFF

size: -
J: TRBJ2-3
V: TRBV12-3/TRBV12-4
D: -
DNA: TGTGCCAGCAGTTTAGCGGGAGGCGTAGATACGCAGTATTTT
CDR3: CASSLAGGVDTQYF

size: -
J: TRBJ1-2
V: TRBV3-1
D: -
DNA: TGTGCCAGCAGCCAAGTGCGCTTCTCCATCTATGGCTACACCTTC
CDR3: CASSQVRFSIYGYTF

size: -
J: TRBJ2-5
V: TRBV9
D: TRBD1
DNA: TGTGCCAGCAGCACCGACAGGGAAACAGAGACCCAGTACTTC
CDR3: CASSTDRETETQYF

size: few
J: TRBJ1-2
V: TRBV7-3
D: -
DNA: TGTGCCAGCAGCCCCCACGGAGGGGATGACTATGGCTACACCTTC
CDR3: CASSPHGGDDYGYTF

size: -
J: TRBJ2-3
V: TRBV9
D: TRBD2
DNA: TGTGCCAGCAGCCCCGAAGCGGGGGACTACACAGATACGCAGTATTTT
CDR3: CASSPEAGDYTDTQYF